This T cell receptor (beta chain) originates from a study of radiation and T cells in renal cell carcinoma. The CDR3 extends over 14 amino acids. The trim removed 7 bases at V and 3 bases at J, leaving 6 bases unmatched. Germline V lookup: CDR1 MNHEY, CDR2 SVGAGI. Method: immunoSEQ multiplex PCR; TCRdb's copy keeps in-frame clones and lacks some. This sample has around 180,000 clones; 88% occur once, and the top ten carry roughly 12%. Time point: blood 4 weeks post-SBRT, at nephrectomy. Treatment defined: 15 Gy SBRT to primary tumor, nephrectomy 4 weeks later. Study findings and constraints: Top tumor clonotypes rose in blood 2 weeks post-radiation, then contracted. Without pretreatment biopsies, baseline tumor clonotype presence was undetermined.

Concerning this clone itself: Its antigen is still unknown.

This TCR was recovered from a woman aged 45 to 65 with renal cell carcinoma. The sequences come from blood, collected from a patient whose treatment included radiotherapy and nephrectomy. This rearrangement joins TRBV6-5 to TRBJ1-1; TRBD1 aligns across 9 bases. CDR3 sequence: CASKKQGADTEAFF. DNA of the CDR3: TGTGCCAGCAAGAAACAGGGGGCAGACACTGAAGCTTTCTTT.